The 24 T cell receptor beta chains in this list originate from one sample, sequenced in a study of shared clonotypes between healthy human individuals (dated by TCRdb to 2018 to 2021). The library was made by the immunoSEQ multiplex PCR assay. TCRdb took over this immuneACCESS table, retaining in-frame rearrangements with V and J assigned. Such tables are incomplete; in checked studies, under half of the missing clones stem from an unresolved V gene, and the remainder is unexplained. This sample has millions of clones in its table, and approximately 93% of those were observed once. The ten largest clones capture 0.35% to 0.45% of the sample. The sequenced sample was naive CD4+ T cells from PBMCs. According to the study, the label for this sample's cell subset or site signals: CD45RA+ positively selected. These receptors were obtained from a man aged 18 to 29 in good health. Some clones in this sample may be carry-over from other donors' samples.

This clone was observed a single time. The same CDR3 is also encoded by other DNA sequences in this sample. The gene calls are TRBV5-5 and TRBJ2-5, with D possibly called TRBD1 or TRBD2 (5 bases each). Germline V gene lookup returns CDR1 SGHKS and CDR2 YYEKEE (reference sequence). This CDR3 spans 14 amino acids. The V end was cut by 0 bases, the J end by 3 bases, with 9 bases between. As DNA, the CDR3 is TGTGCCAGCAGCTTGGTGGGGGTCGAAGAGACCCAGTACTTC. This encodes CASSLVGVEETQYF.

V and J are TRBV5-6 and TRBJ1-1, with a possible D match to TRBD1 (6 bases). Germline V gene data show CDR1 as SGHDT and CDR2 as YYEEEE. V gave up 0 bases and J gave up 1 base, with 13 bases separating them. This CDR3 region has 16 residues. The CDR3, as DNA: TGTGCCAGCAGCTTGGGTAGGGGGGCGGGGAACACTGAAGCTTTCTTT. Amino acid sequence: CASSLGRGAGNTEAFF.

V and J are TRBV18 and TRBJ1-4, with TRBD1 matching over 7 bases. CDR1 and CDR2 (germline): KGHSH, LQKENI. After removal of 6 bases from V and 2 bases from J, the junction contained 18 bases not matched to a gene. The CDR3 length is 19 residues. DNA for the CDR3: TGTGCCAGCTCCCCAACCGAAGGACAGGCCGAACTTACTAATGAAAAACTGTTTTTT. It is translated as CASSPTEGQAELTNEKLFF.

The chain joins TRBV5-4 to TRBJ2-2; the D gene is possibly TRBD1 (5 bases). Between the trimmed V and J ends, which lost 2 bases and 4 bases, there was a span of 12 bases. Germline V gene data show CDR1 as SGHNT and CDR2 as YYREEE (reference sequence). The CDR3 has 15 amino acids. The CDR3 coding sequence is TGTGCCAGCAGCTTCGAACAGGCGGTCACCGGGGAGCTGTTTTTT. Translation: CASSFEQAVTGELFF.

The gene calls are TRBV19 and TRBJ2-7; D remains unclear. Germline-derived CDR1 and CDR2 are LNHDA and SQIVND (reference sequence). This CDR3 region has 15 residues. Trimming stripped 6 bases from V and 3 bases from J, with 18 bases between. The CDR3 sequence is CASSQVRGGSYEQYF. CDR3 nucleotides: TGTGCCAGTAGCCAGGTGCGAGGCGGAAGCTACGAGCAGTACTTC.

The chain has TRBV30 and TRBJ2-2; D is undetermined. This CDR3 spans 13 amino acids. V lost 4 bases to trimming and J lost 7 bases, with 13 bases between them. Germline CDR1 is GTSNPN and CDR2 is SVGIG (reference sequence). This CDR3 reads CAWTPIRSGELFF. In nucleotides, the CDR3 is TGTGCCTGGACCCCGATCAGAAGCGGGGAGCTGTTTTTT.

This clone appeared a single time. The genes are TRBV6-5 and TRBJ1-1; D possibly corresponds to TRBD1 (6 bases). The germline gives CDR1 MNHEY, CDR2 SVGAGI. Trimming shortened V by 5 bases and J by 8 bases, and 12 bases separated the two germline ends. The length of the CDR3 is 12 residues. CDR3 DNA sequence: TGTGCCAGCAGTAAGAAACAGGGAGAAGCTTTCTTT. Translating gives CASSKKQGEAFF.

The CDR3: CASSRRDRGRYNEQFF. Here the CDR3 DNA reads TGCGCCAGCAGCAGAAGGGACAGGGGGCGGTACAATGAGCAGTTCTTC. The chain employs TRBV5-1 and TRBJ2-1; 12 bases line up with TRBD1. The CDR3 has 16 residues. Losses at the gene ends were 4 bases for V and 4 bases for J; bases not matched to a gene: 6. Germline V gene sequence: CDR1 SGHRS, CDR2 YFSETQ.

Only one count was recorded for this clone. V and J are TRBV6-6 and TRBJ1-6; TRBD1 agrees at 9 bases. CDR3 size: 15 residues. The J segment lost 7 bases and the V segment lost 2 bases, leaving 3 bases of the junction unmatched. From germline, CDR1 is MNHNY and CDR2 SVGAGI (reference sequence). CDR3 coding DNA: TGTGCCAGCAGTTACCAGGGACAGGGAAATTCACCCCTCCACTTT. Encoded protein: CASSYQGQGNSPLHF.

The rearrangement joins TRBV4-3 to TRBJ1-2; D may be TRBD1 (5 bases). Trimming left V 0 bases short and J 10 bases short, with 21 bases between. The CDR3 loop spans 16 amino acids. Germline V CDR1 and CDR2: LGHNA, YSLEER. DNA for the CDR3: TGCGCCAGCAGCCAAGAGGGGTCGACAGTTCGAGTATCCTACACCTTC. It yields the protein CASSQEGSTVRVSYTF.

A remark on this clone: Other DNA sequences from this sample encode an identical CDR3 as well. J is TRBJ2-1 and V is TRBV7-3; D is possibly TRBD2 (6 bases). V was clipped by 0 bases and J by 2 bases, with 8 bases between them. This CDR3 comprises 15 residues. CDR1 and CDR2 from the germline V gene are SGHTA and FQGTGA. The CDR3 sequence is CASSLTGTPYNEQFF. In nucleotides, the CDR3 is TGTGCCAGCAGCTTAACAGGGACTCCCTACAATGAGCAGTTCTTC.

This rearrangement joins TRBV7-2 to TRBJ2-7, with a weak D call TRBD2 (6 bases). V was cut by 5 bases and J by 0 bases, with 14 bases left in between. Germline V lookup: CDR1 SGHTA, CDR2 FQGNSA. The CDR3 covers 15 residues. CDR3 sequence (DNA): TGTGCCAGCAGCCCCCCGGGACTCTACTCCTACGAGCAGTACTTC. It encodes CASSPPGLYSYEQYF. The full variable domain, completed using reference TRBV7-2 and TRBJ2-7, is GAGVSQSPSNKVTEKGKDVELRCDPISGHTALYWYRQSLGQGLEFLIYFQGNSAPDKSGLPSDRFSAERTGGSVSTLTIQRTQQEDSAVYLCASSPPGLYSYEQYFGPGTRLTVT.

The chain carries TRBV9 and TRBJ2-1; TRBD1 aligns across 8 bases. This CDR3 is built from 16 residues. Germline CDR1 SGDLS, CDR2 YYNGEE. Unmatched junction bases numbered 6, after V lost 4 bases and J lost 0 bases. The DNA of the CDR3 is TGTGCCAGCAGCTATCGGACAGGGAGCTCCTACAATGAGCAGTTCTTC. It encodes CASSYRTGSSYNEQFF.

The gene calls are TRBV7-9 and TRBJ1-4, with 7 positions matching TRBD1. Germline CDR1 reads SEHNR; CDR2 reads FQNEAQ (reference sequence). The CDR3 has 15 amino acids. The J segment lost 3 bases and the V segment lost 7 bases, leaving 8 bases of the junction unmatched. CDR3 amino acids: CASTWDSPANEKLFF. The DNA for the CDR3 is TGTGCCAGCACTTGGGACAGCCCAGCTAATGAAAAACTGTTTTTT.

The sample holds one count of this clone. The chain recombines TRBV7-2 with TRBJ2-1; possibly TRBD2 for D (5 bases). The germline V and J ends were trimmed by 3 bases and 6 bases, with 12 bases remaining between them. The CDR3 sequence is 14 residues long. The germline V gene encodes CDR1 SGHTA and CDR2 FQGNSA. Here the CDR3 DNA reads TGTGCCAGCAGCTTTGGTTCCCTAGCCAATGAGCAGTTCTTC. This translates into CASSFGSLANEQFF.

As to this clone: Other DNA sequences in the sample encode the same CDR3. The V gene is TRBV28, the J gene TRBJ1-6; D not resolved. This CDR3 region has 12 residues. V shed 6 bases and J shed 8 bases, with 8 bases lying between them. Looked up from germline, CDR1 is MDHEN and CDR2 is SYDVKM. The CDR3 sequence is CASSPPDSPLHF. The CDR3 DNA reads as TGTGCCAGCAGCCCGCCGGATTCACCCCTCCACTTT.

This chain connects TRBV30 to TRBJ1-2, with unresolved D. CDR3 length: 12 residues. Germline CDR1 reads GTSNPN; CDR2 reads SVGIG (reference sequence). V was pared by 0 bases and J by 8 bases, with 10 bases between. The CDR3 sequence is CAWSVYPDGYTF. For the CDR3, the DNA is TGTGCCTGGAGTGTATATCCAGACGGCTACACCTTC. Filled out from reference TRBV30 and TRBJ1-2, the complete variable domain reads SQTIHQWPATLVQPVGSPLSLECTVEGTSNPNLYWYRQAAGRGLQLLFYSVGIGQISSEVPQNLSASRPQDRQFILSSKKLLLSDSGFYLCAWSVYPDGYTFGSGTRLTVV.

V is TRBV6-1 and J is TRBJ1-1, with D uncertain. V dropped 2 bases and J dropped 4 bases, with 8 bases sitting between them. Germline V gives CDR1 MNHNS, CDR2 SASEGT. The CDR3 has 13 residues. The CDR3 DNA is TGTGCCAGCAGTGAATCTAGGGTCACTGAAGCTTTCTTT. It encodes CASSESRVTEAFF.

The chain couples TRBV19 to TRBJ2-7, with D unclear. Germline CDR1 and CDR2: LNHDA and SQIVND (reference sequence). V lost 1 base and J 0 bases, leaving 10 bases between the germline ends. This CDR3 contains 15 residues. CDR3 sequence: CASSIAAGHSYEQYF. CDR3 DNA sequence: TGTGCCAGTAGTATAGCGGCCGGCCACTCCTACGAGCAGTACTTC.

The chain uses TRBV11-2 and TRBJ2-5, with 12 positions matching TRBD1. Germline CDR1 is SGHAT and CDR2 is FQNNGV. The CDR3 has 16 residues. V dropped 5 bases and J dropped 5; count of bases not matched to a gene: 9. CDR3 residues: CASSVRDRGLLETQYF. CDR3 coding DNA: TGTGCCAGCAGCGTCCGGGACAGGGGGCTCTTGGAGACCCAGTACTTC.

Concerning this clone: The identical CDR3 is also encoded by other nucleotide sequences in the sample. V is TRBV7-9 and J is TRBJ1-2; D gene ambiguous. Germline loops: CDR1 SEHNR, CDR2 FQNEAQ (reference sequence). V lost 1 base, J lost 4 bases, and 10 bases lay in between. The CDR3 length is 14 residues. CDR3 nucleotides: TGTGCCAGCAGCTTAGGGTCGGTGCTCTATGGCTACACCTTC. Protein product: CASSLGSVLYGYTF.

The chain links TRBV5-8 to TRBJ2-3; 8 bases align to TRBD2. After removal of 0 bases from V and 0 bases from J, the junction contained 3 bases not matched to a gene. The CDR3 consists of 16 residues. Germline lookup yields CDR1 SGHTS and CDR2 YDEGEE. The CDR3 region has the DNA TGTGCCAGCAGCTTGGGACTAGCGAGAAGCACAGATACGCAGTATTTT. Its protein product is CASSLGLARSTDTQYF. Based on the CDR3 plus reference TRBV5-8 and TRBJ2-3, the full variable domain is EAGVTQSPTHLIKTRGQQATLRCSPISGHTSVYWYQQALGLGLQFLLWYDEGEERNRGNFPPRFSGRQFPNYSSELNVNALELEDSALYLCASSLGLARSTDTQYFGPGTRLTVL.

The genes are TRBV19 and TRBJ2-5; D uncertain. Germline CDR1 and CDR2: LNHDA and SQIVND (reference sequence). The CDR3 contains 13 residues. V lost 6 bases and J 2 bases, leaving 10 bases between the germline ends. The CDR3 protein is CASRLIPQETQYF. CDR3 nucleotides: TGTGCCAGTAGATTGATACCTCAAGAGACCCAGTACTTC.

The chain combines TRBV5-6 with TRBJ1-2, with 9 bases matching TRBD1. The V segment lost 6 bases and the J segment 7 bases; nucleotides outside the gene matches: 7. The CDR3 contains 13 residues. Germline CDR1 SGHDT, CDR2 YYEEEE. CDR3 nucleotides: TGTGCCAGCAAAGGACAGGGGAGGCTTGGCTACACCTTC. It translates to CASKGQGRLGYTF.